Shown below are 24 T cell receptor beta chains from a single sample sequenced in a study of blood T cell repertoires in COVID-19. Data came from immunoSEQ multiplex PCR; TCRdb stores just in-frame clones and leaves some out. The data contain around 400,000 clones, 89% of them singletons. The source material was peripheral blood. The source of these receptors is a man aged 35 to 55 with acute or convalescent COVID-19.

The chain has TRBV19 and TRBJ1-5, with D possibly being TRBD1 (5 bases). Trimming took 2 bases from V and 0 from J, leaving 11 bases between them. This CDR3 region has 16 residues. Per germline, CDR1 LNHDA and CDR2 SQIVND (reference sequence). CDR3 coding DNA: TGTGCCAGTAGTATAATCGCAGGGCTTAGCAATCAGCCCCAGCATTTT. Residues: CASSIIAGLSNQPQHF.

The V call is TRBV2, the J call TRBJ1-5; 8 bases align to TRBD1. The trim removed 8 bases at V and 7 bases at J, leaving 10 bases unmatched. This CDR3 comprises 14 residues. Germline V gene data show CDR1 as SNHLY and CDR2 as FYNNEI. Here the CDR3 DNA reads TGTGCCAGCGACCAAGACAGGGGACGACAGCCCCAGCATTTT. Amino acids: CASDQDRGRQPQHF.

The chain combines TRBV4-2 with TRBJ2-5; TRBD1 matches at 8 bases. Germline V CDR1 and CDR2: LGHNA, YNFKEQ. This CDR3 is 18 amino acids long. J was trimmed by 5 bases and V by 0 bases; bases with no gene match: 14. In nucleotides, the CDR3 is TGTGCCAGCAGCCAAGATCGAGTCGCCGACAGGGGAAGGGAGACCCAGTACTTC. Its protein product is CASSQDRVADRGRETQYF.

V and J are TRBV11-2 and TRBJ2-7, with D possibly being TRBD2 (6 bases). Germline V CDR1 and CDR2: SGHAT, FQNNGV. CDR3 size: 16 residues. The V end was cut by 6 bases, the J end by 3 bases, with 21 bases between. The CDR3 bases are TGTGCCAGCAGTCCCAGGACTACGCGGCGGTACTACGAGCAGTACTTC. Amino acids: CASSPRTTRRYYEQYF.

The J gene is TRBJ2-7, the V gene TRBV28; 11 bases align to TRBD2. This CDR3 is 16 amino acids long. Germline assignment: CDR1 MDHEN and CDR2 SYDVKM. J lost 2 bases, V lost 7 bases, and 10 bases had no gene match. As DNA, the CDR3 is TGTGCCAGCACGGGGACTAGCGGATCATTAACCTACGAGCAGTACTTC. Translating it yields CASTGTSGSLTYEQYF. Complete variable domain (other parts from reference TRBV28 and TRBJ2-7): DVKVTQSSRYLVKRTGEKVFLECVQDMDHENMFWYRQDPGLGLRLIYFSYDVKMKEKGDIPEGYSVSREKKERFSLILESASTNQTSMYLCASTGTSGSLTYEQYFGPGTRLTVT.

The chain employs TRBV19 and TRBJ2-7; TRBD2 matches 10 bases. V shed 6 bases and J 0 bases; nucleotides not matched to a gene: 5. The CDR3 sequence is 15 residues long. The V gene's germline CDR1 is LNHDA and CDR2 SQIVND (reference sequence). The CDR3 DNA reads TGTGCCAGTAGACCAAGCGGGAGGGGCTCCTACGAGCAGTACTTC. It is translated as CASRPSGRGSYEQYF.

V usage is TRBV4-1 and J usage is TRBJ1-5; TRBD1 matches 9 bases. Germline values: CDR1 MGHRA, CDR2 YSYEKL. This CDR3 spans 18 amino acids. V was pared by 0 bases and J by 6 bases, with 12 bases of the junction left unmatched. Written as DNA, the CDR3 is TGCGCCAGCAGCCAAGAAGGGGACAGGGTCGTTTTGAGTCAGCCCCAGCATTTT. Translating it yields CASSQEGDRVVLSQPQHF.

V is TRBV9 and J is TRBJ2-1; 8 bases agree with TRBD2. In germline, CDR1 is SGDLS, CDR2 YYNGEE. The CDR3 sequence is 16 residues long. V lost 3 bases to trimming and J lost 7 bases; unmatched junction nucleotides: 12. The CDR3 DNA reads as TGTGCCAGCAGCGCCCCGGGGGGGCGCGGGTTTAATGAGCAGTTCTTC. Its translation: CASSAPGGRGFNEQFF.

The chain has TRBV19 and TRBJ2-7, with 9 bases aligning to TRBD1. The V and J ends lost 5 bases and 2 bases, in that order; junction bases with no gene match: 10. Germline CDR1 reads LNHDA; CDR2 reads SQIVND (reference sequence). The CDR3 loop spans 16 amino acids. The CDR3 sequence is CASSETGTGFPYEQYF. The CDR3 bases are TGTGCCAGTAGTGAGACCGGGACAGGGTTCCCCTACGAGCAGTACTTC.

This clone was seen only a few times. The chain couples TRBV7-2 to TRBJ1-1; D is ambiguous. V lost 5 bases to trimming and J lost 1 base, with 11 bases between them. The CDR3 length is 14 residues. Germline values: CDR1 SGHTA, CDR2 FQGNSA. The CDR3 DNA reads TGTGCCAGCAGCCTTCTGTGGAGGAACACTGAAGCTTTCTTT. Translated, it gives CASSLLWRNTEAFF.

The chain joins TRBV2 to TRBJ2-7; 9 bases line up with TRBD1. The length of the CDR3 is 13 residues. Germline values: CDR1 SNHLY, CDR2 FYNNEI. Germline trimming cut 8 bases from V and 5 bases from J; bases unmatched to any gene: 7. The CDR3 DNA is TGTGCCAGCGGGACAGGGCTGGATGACGAGCAGTACTTC. This sequence encodes CASGTGLDDEQYF.

The chain employs TRBV6-5 and TRBJ2-3; TRBD2 aligns across 14 bases. The CDR3 consists of 15 residues. The germline gives CDR1 MNHEY, CDR2 SVGAGI. The J segment lost 6 bases and the V segment lost 8 bases, leaving 7 bases of the junction unmatched. The CDR3 spells CASCRGTSGSDTQYF. For the CDR3, the DNA is TGTGCCAGCTGTCGCGGGACTAGCGGGAGCGATACGCAGTATTTT.

This clone was seen just once. The rearrangement joins TRBV7-8 to TRBJ1-1; no definite D call. Between the trimmed V and J ends, which lost 4 bases and 0 bases, there was a span of 18 bases. This CDR3 has 17 residues. Germline V gene sequence: CDR1 SGHVS, CDR2 FQNEAQ. DNA for the CDR3: TGTGCCAGCAGCTCGTTCATGACAAGTGACCTGAACACTGAAGCTTTCTTT. Protein product: CASSSFMTSDLNTEAFF.

The chain recombines TRBV30 with TRBJ2-3; 7 bases match TRBD2. CDR3 size: 14 residues. V was clipped by 4 bases and J by 2 bases; unmatched bases: 6. Germline CDR1 GTSNPN, CDR2 SVGIG (reference sequence). The CDR3 loop reads CAWTQRGYTDTQYF. CDR3 in DNA: TGTGCCTGGACCCAGCGGGGATACACAGATACGCAGTATTTT.

There are a few counts of this clone. The chain couples TRBV3-1 (or the pseudogene TRBV3-2) to TRBJ1-2; TRBD1 is a possible D gene (6 bases). This CDR3 is 14 amino acids long. The germline V gene has CDR1 LGHDT and CDR2 YNNKEL (reference sequence). The V end was cut by 1 base, the J end by 5 bases, with 11 bases between. CDR3 DNA: TGTGCCAGCAGCCAAGCCAGGGGCCCTTATGGCTACACCTTC. As protein: CASSQARGPYGYTF.

V usage is TRBV3-1 (or the pseudogene TRBV3-2) and J usage is TRBJ1-2; possible D gene TRBD1, 6 bases. V was cut by 4 bases and J by 8 bases, with 20 bases left in between. CDR1 is LGHDT and CDR2 is YNNKEL in the germline V gene (reference sequence). This CDR3 spans 15 amino acids. The CDR3 bases are TGTGCCAGCAGCCGAGAGGCCTACACGAGGGGGGGCTACACCTTC. Translation gives CASSREAYTRGGYTF.

This chain joins TRBV30 and TRBJ1-4; perhaps TRBD1 as D (5 bases). Germline lookup yields CDR1 GTSNPN and CDR2 SVGIG (reference sequence). The CDR3 is made up of 17 amino acids. The germline V and J ends were trimmed by 3 bases and 4 bases, with 21 bases remaining between them. Written as DNA, the CDR3 is TGTGCCTGGAGCCGACCCCATGGTAACAGGTTTAATGAAAAACTGTTTTTT. Its protein product is CAWSRPHGNRFNEKLFF.

This clone appeared a single time. The chain couples TRBV12-1 to TRBJ1-5; TRBD1 is taken as the D call from the table, unchecked against the DNA. TRBV12-1 is a known pseudogene. The CDR3 spans 15 residues. For the CDR3, the DNA is TGTGCCAGCAGCTTTGAAAGAAAAGGGGATCAGCCCCAGCATTTT. Its protein product is CASSFERKGDQPQHF.

This clone occurred once. The genes are TRBV5-1 and TRBJ2-2; 8 bases match TRBD2. Germline V gene lookup returns CDR1 SGHRS and CDR2 YFSETQ. Unmatched junction bases numbered 11, after V lost 3 bases and J lost 4 bases. This CDR3 spans 17 amino acids. The CDR3 DNA reads TGCGCCAGCAGCTGGCTGGGCGGGAGGAATTTCACCGGGGAGCTGTTTTTT. Amino acid sequence: CASSWLGGRNFTGELFF.

The V and J genes are TRBV20-1 and TRBJ1-2, with D hard to call. The CDR3 runs 9 residues. CDR1 is DFQATT and CDR2 is SNEGSKA in the germline V gene (reference sequence). V gave up 1 base and J gave up 14 bases, with 8 bases separating them. The CDR3 DNA sequence: TGCAGTGCTAGAGCCCTTGTTACCTTC. Translated: CSARALVTF.

V usage is TRBV5-1 and J usage is TRBJ1-2; TRBD1 matches at 9 bases. With 2 bases clipped from V and 8 bases from J, the junction kept 7 bases outside the gene matches. This CDR3 region has 14 residues. Looked up from germline, CDR1 is SGHRS and CDR2 is YFSETQ. The CDR3 DNA is TGCGCCAGCAGCTTCGACAGGGGGTTAACAGGCTACACCTTC. Its translation: CASSFDRGLTGYTF.

This clone was seen a single time. The chain links TRBV9 to TRBJ2-5; 9 bases map to TRBD2. The CDR3 spans 14 residues. The V segment lost 4 bases and the J segment 3 bases; nucleotides outside the gene matches: 4. CDR1 SGDLS and CDR2 YYNGEE come from the germline V gene. The CDR3 loop is CASSLAGGEETQYF. The DNA of the CDR3 is TGTGCCAGCAGCCTCGCGGGGGGGGAAGAGACCCAGTACTTC.

The chain links TRBV19 to TRBJ1-4, with D maybe TRBD1 (5 bases). The CDR3 has 16 residues. Germline-derived CDR1 and CDR2 are LNHDA and SQIVND (reference sequence). Trimming left V 5 bases short and J 0 bases short, with 13 bases between. CDR3 nucleotides: TGTGCCAGTAGTTCCAGGGCTGACGCAACTAATGAAAAACTGTTTTTT. It yields the protein CASSSRADATNEKLFF. Complete variable domain (other parts from reference TRBV19 and TRBJ1-4): DGGITQSPKYLFRKEGQNVTLSCEQNLNHDAMYWYRQDPGQGLRLIYYSQIVNDFQKGDIAEGYSVSREKKESFPLTVTSAQKNPTAFYLCASSSRADATNEKLFFGSGTQLSVL.

In nucleotides, the CDR3 is TGTGCCAGCAGCCAGGGACTAGCGGGAGGGAACGCAGATACGCAGTATTTT. Its translation: CASSQGLAGGNADTQYF. J is TRBJ2-3 and V is TRBV3-1 (or the pseudogene TRBV3-2); 16 bases align to TRBD2. Germline lookup yields CDR1 LGHDT and CDR2 YNNKEL (reference sequence). The trim removed 3 bases at V and 4 bases at J, leaving 4 bases unmatched. There are 17 residues in the CDR3.